A single sample is the source of the 19 T cell receptor beta chains below, sequenced in a study of T cell responses to AZD1222 COVID-19 vaccine. Libraries were prepared by immunoSEQ multiplex PCR; TCRdb keeps only in-frame clonotypes and omits some of them. The table includes some 150,000 clones, 90% detected once. The material was peripheral blood, obtained on day 0 of AZD1222 vaccination. The receptors here all came from an adult in good health.

This sequence joins TRBV19 and TRBJ2-1; tentative D call: TRBD1 (5 bases). The germline V gene encodes CDR1 LNHDA and CDR2 SQIVND (reference sequence). Trimming removed 6 bases from V and 3 bases from J, with 9 bases in between. This CDR3 region has 13 residues. The CDR3: CASSSDSYNEQFF. The CDR3 DNA reads TGTGCCAGTAGCTCAGACAGCTACAATGAGCAGTTCTTC. The full variable domain, with the rest looked up from reference TRBV19 and TRBJ2-1, is DGGITQSPKYLFRKEGQNVTLSCEQNLNHDAMYWYRQDPGQGLRLIYYSQIVNDFQKGDIAEGYSVSREKKESFPLTVTSAQKNPTAFYLCASSSDSYNEQFFGPGTRLTVL.

The chain carries TRBV5-1 and TRBJ1-4; no firm D call. V lost 0 bases and J 4 bases, leaving 10 bases between the germline ends. This CDR3 has 15 residues. Germline-derived CDR1 and CDR2 are SGHRS and YFSETQ. The CDR3 is CASSLVGGFNEKLFF. CDR3 sequence (DNA): TGCGCCAGCAGCTTGGTCGGAGGGTTTAATGAAAAACTGTTTTTT.

This clone was seen just once. Written as DNA, the CDR3 is TGCGCCAGCAGCCAAGATTATGAGAGGGCCGTAGGTACGCAGTATTTT. This sequence encodes CASSQDYERAVGTQYF. This sequence joins TRBV4-3 and TRBJ2-3; the D gene is possibly TRBD2 (5 bases). Germline lookup yields CDR1 LGHNA and CDR2 YSLEER. This CDR3 has 16 amino acids. Trimming pared 0 bases from V and 8 bases from J, leaving 18 bases between.

The chain employs TRBV3-1 (or the pseudogene TRBV3-2) and TRBJ2-2; D remains ambiguous. CDR1 and CDR2 (germline): LGHDT, YNNKEL (reference sequence). The germline V and J ends were trimmed by 1 base and 7 bases, with 10 bases remaining between them. The CDR3 has 14 amino acids. The CDR3 DNA sequence: TGTGCCAGCAGCCAAGTCGATAGCAGCGGGGAGCTGTTTTTT. Its translation: CASSQVDSSGELFF.

The rearrangement links TRBV28 to TRBJ2-7; no reliable D call. Germline-derived CDR1 and CDR2 are MDHEN and SYDVKM. The ends were cut back, 5 bases at V and 3 bases at J, with 5 bases in the middle. The CDR3 spans 11 residues. The CDR3 sequence: CASSPHYEQYF. The CDR3 DNA sequence: TGTGCCAGCAGTCCCCACTACGAGCAGTACTTC.

This chain joins TRBV7-2 and TRBJ1-1; no clear D gene. Germline V gives CDR1 SGHTA, CDR2 FQGNSA. Trimming removed 7 bases from V and 1 base from J, with 10 bases in between. This CDR3 is built from 13 residues. The CDR3 loop reads CASTLGGNTEAFF. The CDR3 DNA follows: TGTGCCAGCACCCTAGGAGGGAACACTGAAGCTTTCTTT.

The CDR3 DNA follows: TGTGCCAGTAGTAACCGCGATTCCAGGGTCGTCACCGGGACAGCAAATCAGCCCCAGCATTTT. The encoded protein is CASSNRDSRVVTGTANQPQHF. V usage is TRBV19 and J usage is TRBJ1-5; 7 positions match TRBD1. The germline V gene encodes CDR1 LNHDA and CDR2 SQIVND (reference sequence). The CDR3 length is 21 residues. Trimming took 4 bases from V and 4 from J; bases not matched to a gene: 25.

This clone was seen just once. The chain is built from TRBV19 and TRBJ1-5, with D perhaps matching TRBD1 (6 bases). This CDR3 contains 16 residues. V shed 2 bases and J shed 6 bases, with 17 bases lying between them. Germline V lookup: CDR1 LNHDA, CDR2 SQIVND (reference sequence). The CDR3: CASSISGEGFGQPQHF. In DNA form, the CDR3 reads TGTGCCAGTAGTATATCAGGGGAGGGTTTCGGTCAGCCCCAGCATTTT.

The V and J genes are TRBV2 and TRBJ1-6; 12 bases agree with TRBD1. This CDR3 comprises 18 residues. Germline V gene lookup returns CDR1 SNHLY and CDR2 FYNNEI. With V trimmed by 6 bases and J by 2 bases, 8 bases remained unmatched. CDR3 amino acids: CASRPGTGGGPYNSPLHF. The DNA of the CDR3 is TGTGCCAGCAGACCCGGGACAGGGGGCGGCCCCTATAATTCACCCCTCCACTTT.

The rearrangement links TRBV27 to TRBJ2-3; a weak D match, TRBD2 (6 bases). The V and J ends lost 3 bases and 4 bases respectively, with 11 bases between them. The CDR3 length is 14 residues. Per germline, CDR1 MNHEY and CDR2 SMNVEV (reference sequence). The CDR3 region has the DNA TGTGCCAGCAGTTTCGAACTAGCATCAGATACGCAGTATTTT. The encoded protein is CASSFELASDTQYF.

The chain couples TRBV11-3 to TRBJ2-3; 8 bases align to TRBD2. Germline V CDR1 and CDR2: SGHNT, YENEEA. The CDR3 spans 15 residues. With 6 bases clipped from V and 0 bases from J, the junction kept 5 bases outside the gene matches. CDR3 in DNA: TGTGCCAGCAGTCCCTCGGGAGGGAGCACAGATACGCAGTATTTT. Its translation is CASSPSGGSTDTQYF.

This clone came up once. The V and J genes are TRBV5-4 and TRBJ2-3; the D gene is possibly TRBD2 (6 bases). Trimming cost V 1 base and J 1 base, with 10 bases left between them. The CDR3 consists of 15 residues. Germline V gene lookup returns CDR1 SGHNT and CDR2 YYREEE (reference sequence). The CDR3 DNA reads TGTGCCAGCAGCTTGAGCCCGGGGGGCACAGATACGCAGTATTTT. Translating it yields CASSLSPGGTDTQYF.

This chain connects TRBV7-9 to TRBJ2-1, with 10 bases fitting TRBD2. There are 15 residues in the CDR3. The ends lost 4 bases at V and 2 bases at J; junction bases unmatched: 2. The germline V gene has CDR1 SEHNR and CDR2 FQNEAQ (reference sequence). Here the CDR3 reads CASSSSGSTYNEQFF. CDR3 in DNA: TGTGCCAGCAGCTCTAGCGGGAGCACCTACAATGAGCAGTTCTTC.

The chain is built from TRBV28 and TRBJ1-5; D is ambiguous. This CDR3 region has 14 residues. The germline V and J ends were trimmed by 2 bases and 9 bases, with 14 bases remaining between them. CDR1 is MDHEN, CDR2 SYDVKM, per germline. CDR3 nucleotide sequence: TGTGCCAGCAGTTTAAGCGGCAACCTGTGGCCCCAGCATTTT. Encoded protein: CASSLSGNLWPQHF.

The chain couples TRBV7-9 to TRBJ1-1; D is unclear. V was shortened by 0 bases and J by 0 bases, with 8 bases between the two germline ends. The length of the CDR3 is 15 residues. Germline CDR1 and CDR2: SEHNR and FQNEAQ (reference sequence). The CDR3 DNA reads as TGTGCCAGCAGCTTAGCCGGCGGCATGAACACTGAAGCTTTCTTT. Translating it yields CASSLAGGMNTEAFF.

This clone was counted a few times. This chain uses TRBV12-3 or TRBV12-4 with TRBJ2-1; D is unresolved. The CDR3 covers 13 residues. V lost 4 bases to trimming and J lost 6 bases, with 10 bases between them. The CDR3 loop is CASSSQDFNEQFF. CDR3 DNA: TGTGCCAGCAGTTCACAAGACTTCAATGAGCAGTTCTTC.

This rearrangement joins TRBV16 to TRBJ1-5, with 9 bases that match TRBD1. Germline loops: CDR1 KGHSY, CDR2 FQNENV. This CDR3 is built from 17 residues. Trimming cost V 0 bases and J 4 bases; bases outside gene matches: 7. The CDR3, as DNA: TGTGCCAGCAGCCAATCCCTCCTCGACAGGGGGAATCAGCCCCAGCATTTT. Amino acid sequence: CASSQSLLDRGNQPQHF.

The V and J genes are TRBV5-4 and TRBJ2-1, with 11 bases lining up with TRBD2. The V segment lost 0 bases and the J segment 2 bases; nucleotides outside the gene matches: 10. In germline, CDR1 is SGHNT, CDR2 YYREEE (reference sequence). The length of the CDR3 is 19 residues. The CDR3 loop reads CASSLAFWTSGLAYNEQFF. DNA for the CDR3: TGTGCCAGCAGCTTGGCGTTCTGGACTAGCGGGCTTGCCTACAATGAGCAGTTCTTC.

V is TRBV4-1 and J is TRBJ2-5; D gene ambiguous. Trimming removed 3 bases at V and 3 bases at J, with 8 bases between. The CDR3 length is 13 residues. Germline V gene sequence: CDR1 MGHRA, CDR2 YSYEKL. The DNA of the CDR3 is TGCGCCAGCAGCCAGCCTACAGAAGAGACCCAGTACTTC. This encodes CASSQPTEETQYF.